Below are 14 T cell receptor beta chains sequenced from a single sample in a study of blood T cell repertoires in COVID-19. Clones were read by immunoSEQ multiplex PCR, and TCRdb kept only the in-frame ones, dropping some. The sample holds some 54,000 clones, 65% to 85% seen once. Material: peripheral blood. Receptors were obtained from a woman at least 80 years old with COVID-19, enrolled during active disease.

The rearrangement links TRBV3-1 (or the pseudogene TRBV3-2) to TRBJ2-3; D is unclear. Trimming took 3 bases from V and 2 from J, leaving 6 bases between them. The CDR3 length is 13 residues. Germline CDR1 and CDR2: LGHDT and YNNKEL (reference sequence). CDR3 DNA: TGTGCCAGCAGCCACATCTACACAGATACGCAGTATTTT. The encoded protein is CASSHIYTDTQYF.

V usage is TRBV3-1 (or the pseudogene TRBV3-2) and J usage is TRBJ2-7, with a possible D match to TRBD2 (6 bases). The germline V and J ends were trimmed by 3 bases and 4 bases, with 13 bases remaining between them. The CDR3 totals 14 residues. Germline loops: CDR1 LGHDT, CDR2 YNNKEL (reference sequence). The CDR3 DNA is TGTGCCAGCAGCCAGCGGGACGGCGGGTACGAGCAGTACTTC. It translates to CASSQRDGGYEQYF.

The rearrangement uses TRBV3-1 (or the pseudogene TRBV3-2) and TRBJ2-5; no definite D call. Per germline, CDR1 LGHDT and CDR2 YNNKEL (reference sequence). Trimming shortened V by 1 base and J by 5 bases, and 2 bases separated the two germline ends. This CDR3 is 11 amino acids long. The CDR3 DNA reads TGTGCCAGCAGCCAAGCGGAGACCCAGTACTTC. Residues: CASSQAETQYF.

In this sample, this clone turned up a few times. The chain is built from TRBV15 and TRBJ2-5; tentative D call: TRBD1 (6 bases). The germline gives CDR1 LNHNV, CDR2 YYDKDF (reference sequence). The V gene lost 3 bases and the J gene lost 6 bases, with 20 bases spanning the gap. The CDR3 runs to 16 residues. In nucleotides, the CDR3 is TGTGCCACCAGCAGCGAGGTTGGCTTTGGGGGCAAGACCCAGTACTTC. Amino acids: CATSSEVGFGGKTQYF. The whole variable domain, remainder taken from reference TRBV15 and TRBJ2-5, is DAMVIQNPRYQVTQFGKPVTLSCSQTLNHNVMYWYQQKSSQAPKLLFHYYDKDFNNEADTPDNFQSRRPNTSFCFLDIRSPGLGDTAMYLCATSSEVGFGGKTQYFGPGTRLLVL.

This rearrangement joins TRBV3-1 (or the pseudogene TRBV3-2) to TRBJ2-7; 9 bases are shared with TRBD1. CDR1 and CDR2 (germline): LGHDT, YNNKEL (reference sequence). This CDR3 contains 14 residues. V shed 4 bases and J 5 bases; nucleotides not matched to a gene: 6. The chain's CDR3 is CASSRGQGKDEQYF. The CDR3 DNA is TGTGCCAGCAGCCGAGGACAGGGGAAGGACGAGCAGTACTTC.

The chain employs TRBV6-5 and TRBJ1-4, with D hard to call. The CDR3 is 14 amino acids. From germline, CDR1 is MNHEY and CDR2 SVGAGI. The germline V and J ends were trimmed by 0 bases and 5 bases, with 7 bases remaining between them. The CDR3 DNA is TGTGCCAGCAGTTACTCGTTTCAGAATGAAAAACTGTTTTTT. This sequence encodes CASSYSFQNEKLFF.

The chain employs TRBV5-4 and TRBJ2-7, with TRBD2 identical over 12 bases. CDR1 is SGHNT and CDR2 is YYREEE in the germline V gene (reference sequence). The CDR3 consists of 15 residues. The ends lost 2 bases at V and 2 bases at J; junction bases unmatched: 2. CDR3 bases: TGTGCCAGCAGCTTCCGGACTAGCGGGACCTACGAGCAGTACTTC. Protein sequence: CASSFRTSGTYEQYF.

The chain is built from TRBV30 and TRBJ1-1, with a weak D call TRBD1 (5 bases). CDR3 length: 14 residues. V lost 4 bases and J lost 4, with 16 bases in between. Per the germline V gene, CDR1 is GTSNPN and CDR2 is SVGIG (reference sequence). In nucleotides, the CDR3 is TGTGCCTGGACCTGGCAGGGAGGCGGCACTGAAGCTTTCTTT. Amino acid sequence: CAWTWQGGGTEAFF. Full variable domain (outside the CDR3, taken from reference TRBV30 and TRBJ1-1): SQTIHQWPATLVQPVGSPLSLECTVEGTSNPNLYWYRQAAGRGLQLLFYSVGIGQISSEVPQNLSASRPQDRQFILSSKKLLLSDSGFYLCAWTWQGGGTEAFFGQGTRLTVV.

The chain joins TRBV27 to TRBJ2-3, with D perhaps TRBD1 (5 bases). Germline V gives CDR1 MNHEY, CDR2 SMNVEV (reference sequence). Trimming stripped 3 bases from V and 2 bases from J, with 12 bases between. The CDR3 loop spans 15 amino acids. CDR3 residues: CASSLTVVHTDTQYF. The CDR3 DNA sequence: TGTGCCAGCAGTTTGACAGTAGTGCACACAGATACGCAGTATTTT.

In this sample, this clone turned up once. The chain uses TRBV30 and TRBJ2-6; 9 bases are a match to TRBD1. CDR1 and CDR2 from the germline V gene are GTSNPN and SVGIG (reference sequence). There are 17 residues in the CDR3. After removal of 5 bases from V and 0 bases from J, the junction contained 8 bases not matched to a gene. Here the CDR3 reads CAWVTGTGSSGANVLTF. DNA of the CDR3: TGTGCCTGGGTTACCGGGACAGGGTCCTCTGGGGCCAACGTCCTGACTTTC. The whole variable domain, remainder taken from reference TRBV30 and TRBJ2-6, is SQTIHQWPATLVQPVGSPLSLECTVEGTSNPNLYWYRQAAGRGLQLLFYSVGIGQISSEVPQNLSASRPQDRQFILSSKKLLLSDSGFYLCAWVTGTGSSGANVLTFGAGSRLTVL.

The chain combines TRBV6-1 with TRBJ1-1; 8 bases line up with TRBD1. Per germline, CDR1 MNHNS and CDR2 SASEGT. There are 17 residues in the CDR3. J gave up 4 bases and V 0 bases, and 10 bases lay outside the gene matches. The CDR3 sequence: CASSEAQTGEGTTEAFF. The CDR3 DNA sequence: TGTGCCAGCAGTGAAGCACAGACAGGGGAGGGGACCACTGAAGCTTTCTTT.

The chain joins TRBV28 to TRBJ1-5; 7 bases map to TRBD1. The CDR3 totals 13 residues. J gave up 7 bases and V 5 bases, and 5 bases lay outside the gene matches. From germline, CDR1 is MDHEN and CDR2 SYDVKM. CDR3 sequence reads: CASSGDRTQPQHF. The CDR3, as DNA: TGTGCCAGCAGTGGGGACAGAACGCAGCCCCAGCATTTT.

V gene TRBV5-4 combines with J gene TRBJ2-1, with 8 nucleotides matching TRBD2. V trimming: 6 bases; J trimming: 3 bases; junction bases outside the gene matches: 11. The CDR3 sequence is 16 residues long. Germline loops: CDR1 SGHNT, CDR2 YYREEE (reference sequence). The CDR3 reads CASTGAGTSNYNEQFF. The CDR3 region has the DNA TGTGCCAGCACGGGTGCCGGGACTAGTAACTACAATGAGCAGTTCTTC.

This chain joins TRBV6-6 and TRBJ1-6, with 9 bases matching TRBD1. The V and J ends lost 4 bases and 1 base, in that order; junction bases with no gene match: 2. Germline-derived CDR1 and CDR2 are MNHNY and SVGAGI (reference sequence). CDR3 length: 16 amino acids. The CDR3 DNA reads TGTGCCAGCAGTTCGACAGGGGGTTCCTATAATTCACCCCTCCACTTT. It yields the protein CASSSTGGSYNSPLHF.